Below, 16 T cell receptor beta chains from the same sample are listed, as sequenced in a study of T cell repertoires in cytomegalovirus infection. Their antigens are not known. TCRdb redid the calling of the reads with MiXCR, one entry per CDR3 protein. The sample records 700,000 to 950,000 distinct CDR3 sequences, about 30% being singletons. Specimen: cultured CD8+ T cells from PBMCs, collected from culture after CMV antigen stimulation. Every receptor here comes from a human donor in good health (CMV status not recorded). Some clones in this sample may be carry-over from other donors' samples.

This clonotype was detected only a few times. The chain recombines TRBV27 with TRBJ2-7; D gene unclear. The CDR3 has 14 residues. V was pared by 2 bases and J by 3 bases, with 11 bases between. Germline-derived CDR1 and CDR2 are MNHEY and SMNVEV (reference sequence). This CDR3 is CASSLTGANYEQYV. In DNA form, the CDR3 reads TGTGCCAGCAGTTTAACTGGAGCAAACTACGAGCAGTACGTC.

The chain uses TRBV30 and TRBJ2-3; perhaps TRBD2 as D (6 bases). The V end lost 3 bases, the J end lost 6 bases, and 22 bases lay between the germline ends. This CDR3 spans 16 amino acids. From germline, CDR1 is GTSNPN and CDR2 SVGIG (reference sequence). The CDR3 coding sequence is TGTGCCTGGAGCCTTTACGTAGGAGGGATAGTTGATACGCAGTATTTT. It translates to CAWSLYVGGIVDTQYF.

Details on this clonotype: It may be a read error: a sequence one base away is much more abundant. The rearrangement uses TRBV7-4 and TRBJ2-7; 7 bases are shared with TRBD1. CDR3 length equals 13 residues. Germline CDR1 is SGHVT and CDR2 is SQSDAQ. The CDR3: CASSRQGSYELYF. The CDR3 region has the DNA TGTGCCAGCAGCCGACAGGGCTCCTACGAGCTGTACTTC. Complete variable domain (other parts from reference TRBV7-4 and TRBJ2-7): GAGVSQSPRYKVAKRGRDVALRCDSISGHVTLYWYRQTLGQGSEVLTYSQSDAQRDKSGRPSGRFSAERPERSVSTLKIQRTEQGDSAVYLCASSRQGSYELYFGPGTRLTVT.

The gene calls are TRBV25-1 and TRBJ2-1; the match to TRBD1 covers 7 bases. The V segment lost 8 bases and the J segment 3 bases; nucleotides outside the gene matches: 10. Per germline, CDR1 MGHDK and CDR2 SYGVNS. The CDR3 has 15 residues. CDR3 protein: CASGGQRDSYNEQFF. The CDR3 nucleotides are TGTGCCAGCGGTGGTCAACGGGACAGCTACAATGAGCAGTTCTTC.

The chain combines TRBV2 with TRBJ1-2; TRBD1 matches at 7 bases. Germline values: CDR1 SNHLY, CDR2 FYNNEI. Trimming cost V 6 bases and J 4 bases; bases outside gene matches: 8. The CDR3 consists of 14 residues. The CDR3 DNA reads as TGTGCCAGCAGGAGAACAGGGGTGGGCTATGGCTACACCTTC. Its protein is CASRRTGVGYGYTF.

This clonotype was seen a handful of times. The chain recombines TRBV5-1 with TRBJ2-1; D might be TRBD2 (5 bases). Germline assignment: CDR1 SGHRS and CDR2 YFSETQ. V lost 5 bases, J lost 6 bases, and 15 bases lay in between. The CDR3 extends over 14 amino acids. The CDR3 here is CASRFDPAANEQFF. As DNA, the CDR3 is TGCGCCAGCAGGTTCGACCCAGCGGCCAATGAGCAGTTCTTC.

CDR3 loop: CASSVTGGGPIGGELFF. CDR3 in DNA: TGTGCCAGCAGCGTTACGGGCGGGGGGCCCATAGGCGGGGAGCTGTTTTTT. This chain links TRBV9 with TRBJ2-2; TRBD2 agrees at 8 bases. J lost 7 bases, V lost 2 bases, and 13 bases had no gene match. Germline V gene sequence: CDR1 SGDLS, CDR2 YYNGEE. This CDR3 is built from 17 residues. The whole variable domain, remainder taken from reference TRBV9 and TRBJ2-2, is DSGVTQTPKHLITATGQRVTLRCSPRSGDLSVYWYQQSLDQGLQFLIQYYNGEERAKGNILERFSAQQFPDLHSELNLSSLELGDSALYFCASSVTGGGPIGGELFFGEGSRLTVL.

This clonotype was picked up a small number of times. V usage is TRBV6-1 and J usage is TRBJ2-7; D is unclear. CDR3 length: 13 amino acids. Per germline, CDR1 MNHNS and CDR2 SASEGT. V was cut by 0 bases and J by 4 bases, with 7 bases left in between. CDR3 nucleotides: TGTGCCAGCAGTGAAGCAGAAGGATACGAGCAGTACTTC. Translating it yields CASSEAEGYEQYF.

The rearrangement links TRBV13 to TRBJ1-6; weak D call: TRBD1 (5 bases). This CDR3 spans 16 amino acids. The germline V gene has CDR1 PRHDT and CDR2 FYEKMQ (reference sequence). The V end lost 5 bases, the J end lost 1 base, and 12 bases lay between the germline ends. The CDR3 nucleotides are TGTGCCAGCAGCGACAGTGGTGGGTCCTATAATTCACCCCTCCACTTT. This gives the protein CASSDSGGSYNSPLHF. Full variable domain (outside the CDR3, taken from reference TRBV13 and TRBJ1-6): AAGVIQSPRHLIKEKRETATLKCYPIPRHDTVYWYQQGPGQDPQFLISFYEKMQSDKGSIPDRFSAQQFSDYHSELNMSSLELGDSALYFCASSDSGGSYNSPLHFGNGTRLTVT.

This clonotype was observed at least ten times. The chain has TRBV6-5 and TRBJ1-1; the D is unclear. With 2 bases removed from V and 2 bases from J, the gap between germline ends came to 9 bases. The germline CDR1 and CDR2 sequences are MNHEY and SVGAGI. CDR3 length equals 14 residues. The CDR3 reads CASSYRVGNTEAFF. CDR3 DNA sequence: TGTGCCAGCAGTTACCGTGTTGGAAACACTGAAGCTTTCTTT.

This rearrangement joins TRBV7-8 to TRBJ1-5, with unresolved D. The DNA end lines up better with TRBJ2-3; the J call may be wrong. This CDR3 has 13 amino acids. Germline V lookup: CDR1 SGHVS, CDR2 FQNEAQ. CDR3 in amino acids: CASSLMNNQPQYF. The CDR3 coding sequence is TGTGCCAGCAGCTTGATGAACAATCAGCCCCAGTATTTT.

This clonotype occurred a few times. The chain employs TRBV12-5 and TRBJ2-2; 8 positions match TRBD1. The CDR3 contains 12 residues. Per the germline V gene, CDR1 is LGHNT and CDR2 is FRNRAP. The DNA of the CDR3 is TGTGGGACAGGGTTGGGCACCGGGGAGCTGTTTTTT. Translated, it gives CGTGLGTGELFF.

This CDR3 reads CASSFTTRNEQFF. As DNA, the CDR3 is TGTGCCAGCAGTTTTACCACCCGGAATGAGCAGTTCTTC. J is TRBJ2-1 and V is TRBV7-2; no reliable D call. The CDR3 is 13 amino acids. CDR1 SGHTA and CDR2 FQGNSA come from the germline V gene. V was clipped by 6 bases and J by 7 bases, with 13 bases between them.

This clonotype was observed a few times. The chain employs TRBV18 and TRBJ2-1, with TRBD2 matching over 11 bases. CDR1 and CDR2 from the germline V gene are KGHSH and LQKENI. J was trimmed by 2 bases and V by 6 bases; bases with no gene match: 12. The CDR3 is 18 residues long. CDR3 nucleotides: TGTGCCAGCTCCCCTAGCGGGGGGTTCACCCTAACCTACAATGAGCAGTTCTTC. Translation: CASSPSGGFTLTYNEQFF.

This sequence joins TRBV28 and TRBJ1-2; tentatively, D is TRBD1 (5 bases). Trimming took 7 bases from V and 1 from J, leaving 16 bases between them. CDR1 is MDHEN, CDR2 SYDVKM, per germline. This CDR3 has 15 amino acids. CDR3 sequence: CASIPWGTGNYGYTF. The DNA of the CDR3 is TGTGCCAGCATCCCCTGGGGGACGGGTAACTATGGCTACACCTTC.

This clonotype has a count of ten or more. CDR3 coding DNA: TGTGCCAGCTCTCTTAACGGGGGTTTCTGGTACGAGCAGTACTTC. This sequence encodes CASSLNGGFWYEQYF. The chain uses TRBV12-3 or TRBV12-4 and TRBJ2-7; the D gene is possibly TRBD2 (6 bases). The CDR3 runs to 15 residues. Trimming shortened V by 8 bases and J by 4 bases, and 21 bases separated the two germline ends.